This T cell receptor (beta chain) was profiled in a study of T-cell reconstitution after alpha-beta-depleted transplantation in children. V lost 8 bases to trimming and J lost 4 bases, with 14 bases between them. The CDR3 length is 13 residues. Looked up from germline, CDR1 is SGHTA and CDR2 is FQGNSA. Preparation of the TCRbeta library involved a method that used unique molecular identifiers. From the PCR reads, TCRdb called clonotypes with MiXCR, one entry per CDR3 protein. The sample lists some 500,000 distinct CDR3 sequences, 32% occurring once. This chain joins TRBV7-2 and TRBJ2-5; tentative D call: TRBD2 (7 bases). Sequencing used PBMCs from the stem cell graft donor, obtained from the stem cell graft. The clonotype comes from a human donor who donated a stem cell graft to a child with aplastic anemia. The CDR3 loop reads CASGGAAGETQYF. The CDR3, as DNA: TGTGCCAGCGGGGGGGCAGCGGGAGAGACCCAGTACTTC. The full variable domain, rest sourced from reference TRBV7-2 and TRBJ2-5, is GAGVSQSPSNKVTEKGKDVELRCDPISGHTALYWYRQSLGQGLEFLIYFQGNSAPDKSGLPSDRFSAERTGGSVSTLTIQRTQQEDSAVYLCASGGAAGETQYFGPGTRLLVL.